This TCR beta chain was captured in a study of T cells in Graves' hyperthyroidism and ophthalmopathy. Study-wide points: Model-based prediction identified ophthalmopathy a median roughly 5.9 months prior to its onset.

TCR beta CDR3 regions were amplified from RNA. Using the HTBI primer set, a first-round RT-PCR was run on the TCR CDR3. MiXCR, run by TCRdb on the multiplex PCR reads, gives a single entry per CDR3 protein. The table has approximately 640,000 distinct CDR3 sequences, 45% seen once. This clonotype was seen a handful of times. Its antigen is undetermined. Sequenced input: peripheral blood or thyroid tissue (not recorded which). The sequence came from an adult man with Graves' disease, either hyperthyroidism or ophthalmopathy (not recorded which).

The CDR3 here is CASSGTGYYGYTF. The CDR3 DNA is TGTGCCAGCAGTGGAACAGGCTACTATGGCTACACCTTC. The chain links TRBV6-5 to TRBJ1-2; D is possibly TRBD1 (5 bases). Germline values: CDR1 MNHEY, CDR2 SVGAGI. Deletions cut 5 bases from V and 3 bases from J, with 10 bases between. The CDR3 length is 13 residues.